The clone carrying this TCR beta chain was found many times. The antigen is unknown. Researchers attached unique molecular identifiers to individual cDNA molecules. TCRdb called the 5' RACE reads again in MiXCR, with one record for every CDR3 protein. The table records about 27,000 distinct CDR3 sequences, 4.5% to 6% of them present only once. The CDR3 has 15 residues. J gave up 4 bases and V 5 bases, and 8 bases lay outside the gene matches. The entry originates in a study of early T cells in non-severe SARS-CoV-2 infection. Study-level background: RNA in bulk from unsorted whole blood was sequenced, and chains were unpaired.

General study findings and limits: Missing private and CD4 specificities, VDJdb matching favored anti-spike CD8 responses.

The gene calls are TRBV12-3 or TRBV12-4 and TRBJ1-5; 7 bases agree with TRBD1. The sample was whole blood. The TCR was taken from an adult who was a healthcare worker with PCR-confirmed SARS-CoV-2 infection or an uninfected control (not recorded which). As DNA, the CDR3 is TGTGCCAGCAGTCTAACAGGGGTGGGGAATCAGCCCCAGCATTTT. Its translation is CASSLTGVGNQPQHF.